This entry lists 24 T cell receptor beta chains sequenced from one sample in a study of cytomegalovirus exposure and HLA in healthy donors. Profiled with immunoSEQ multiplex PCR; TCRdb holds only in-frame clones, not every one. Among about 200,000 clones listed, 70% to 90% were seen once. Specimen: PBMCs. All receptors come from a woman between 18 and 29 years old in good health and CMV-seronegative.

The V call is TRBV7-8, the J call TRBJ2-5; D tentatively reads TRBD1 or TRBD2 (5 bases each). V was cut by 4 bases and J by 1 base, with 10 bases left in between. The CDR3 is 14 residues long. Germline CDR1 reads SGHVS; CDR2 reads FQNEAQ. The CDR3 protein is CASSSDTSQETQYF. CDR3 DNA: TGTGCCAGCAGCTCGGACACTAGCCAAGAGACCCAGTACTTC.

The rearrangement joins TRBV2 to TRBJ2-3; TRBD2 aligns across 11 bases. Germline V gives CDR1 SNHLY, CDR2 FYNNEI. The CDR3 spans 15 residues. Losses at the gene ends were 6 bases for V and 1 base for J; bases not matched to a gene: 3. The CDR3 region is CASSQLAGGTDTQYF. The CDR3 DNA sequence: TGTGCCAGCAGCCAACTAGCGGGAGGCACAGATACGCAGTATTTT. Variable domain in full (rest from reference TRBV2 and TRBJ2-3): EPEVTQTPSHQVTQMGQEVILRCVPISNHLYFYWYRQILGQKVEFLVSFYNNEISEKSEIFDDQFSVERPDGSNFTLKIRSTKLEDSAMYFCASSQLAGGTDTQYFGPGTRLTVL.

The chain employs TRBV27 and TRBJ1-5; D ambiguous. This CDR3 has 15 amino acids. The V gene's germline CDR1 is MNHEY and CDR2 SMNVEV (reference sequence). Trimming shortened V by 8 bases and J by 0 bases, and 14 bases separated the two germline ends. In nucleotides, the CDR3 is TGTGCCAGCGTCCCGGTAGGGAATAGCAATCAGCCCCAGCATTTT. Translation: CASVPVGNSNQPQHF.

The chain recombines TRBV12-5 with TRBJ2-1; TRBD1 agrees at 10 bases. This CDR3 is built from 15 residues. Trimming took 6 bases from V and 1 from J; bases not matched to a gene: 3. Germline V CDR1 and CDR2: LGHNT, FRNRAP. The CDR3, as DNA: TGTGCTAGTGGAAGGGACAGGGGATCCTACAATGAGCAGTTCTTC. Amino acid sequence: CASGRDRGSYNEQFF.

The chain links TRBV15 to TRBJ1-2; no clear D gene. The CDR3 has 13 residues. The V gene lost 1 base and the J gene lost 5 bases, with 8 bases spanning the gap. Looked up from germline, CDR1 is LNHNV and CDR2 is YYDKDF (reference sequence). The CDR3 DNA is TGTGCCACCAGCAGAGCCTCCGAGTATGGCTACACCTTC. Amino acids: CATSRASEYGYTF.

This chain uses TRBV6-1 with TRBJ1-2; no reliable D call. The germline CDR1 and CDR2 sequences are MNHNS and SASEGT. The CDR3 length is 13 residues. V was shortened by 2 bases and J by 3 bases, with 7 bases between the two germline ends. The CDR3 protein is CASSEPGDYGYTF. CDR3 nucleotide sequence: TGTGCCAGCAGTGAACCGGGAGACTATGGCTACACCTTC.

The chain combines TRBV10-3 with TRBJ1-2; D is unresolved. Germline V CDR1 and CDR2: ENHRY, SYGVKD. This CDR3 region has 13 residues. V shed 3 bases and J shed 6 bases, with 11 bases lying between them. The DNA for the CDR3 is TGTGCCATCAGTGAATCGGCAGGTGATGGCTACACCTTC. Encoded protein: CAISESAGDGYTF.

J is TRBJ2-3 and V is TRBV5-1; no clear D gene. Germline CDR1 SGHRS, CDR2 YFSETQ. CDR3 length: 16 amino acids. With 0 bases removed from V and 2 bases from J, the gap between germline ends came to 13 bases. The CDR3 region has the DNA TGCGCCAGCAGCTTGGACGGGTCGACTTCCACAGATACGCAGTATTTT. Its protein is CASSLDGSTSTDTQYF.

This chain uses TRBV6-5 with TRBJ2-2; D assignment may be TRBD1 or TRBD2 (5 bases each). There are 13 residues in the CDR3. Trimming took 8 bases from V and 5 from J, leaving 12 bases between them. CDR1 and CDR2 (germline): MNHEY, SVGAGI. The CDR3 nucleotides read TGTGCCAGCGTCGGGGCCGGAACCGGGGAGCTGTTTTTT. This translates into CASVGAGTGELFF.

This clone appeared a single time. V gene TRBV7-3 combines with J gene TRBJ1-2, with D possibly being TRBD1 (5 bases). V was pared by 2 bases and J by 6 bases, with 22 bases between. The CDR3 extends over 17 amino acids. Germline loops: CDR1 SGHTA, CDR2 FQGTGA. In DNA, the CDR3 is TGTGCCAGCAGCTTAGGTCCCGGGACGGTCCCTACCGATGGCTACACCTTC. This sequence encodes CASSLGPGTVPTDGYTF.

The V and J genes are TRBV4-1 and TRBJ1-6; 7 bases agree with TRBD1. The CDR3 contains 16 residues. The V gene's germline CDR1 is MGHRA and CDR2 YSYEKL. The J segment lost 10 bases and the V segment lost 2 bases, leaving 11 bases of the junction unmatched. CDR3 residues: CASSQSRQGPWSPLHF. DNA for the CDR3: TGCGCCAGCAGCCAAAGCCGACAGGGACCATGGTCACCCCTCCACTTT.

V gene TRBV7-8 combines with J gene TRBJ1-2; D not certain. Germline assignment: CDR1 SGHVS and CDR2 FQNEAQ. The CDR3 length is 15 residues. V shed 4 bases and J shed 5 bases, with 17 bases lying between them. CDR3 region: CASSSQSLESYGYTF. In DNA form, the CDR3 reads TGTGCCAGCAGCTCCCAGAGCCTCGAAAGTTATGGCTACACCTTC.

The count of this clone is one. This chain uses TRBV4-1 with TRBJ2-5, with D possibly TRBD2 on 5 matching bases. The V gene lost 3 bases and the J gene lost 7 bases, with 21 bases spanning the gap. The CDR3 is 16 residues long. Germline V gene data show CDR1 as MGHRA and CDR2 as YSYEKL. CDR3 residues: CASSHQRLDTGWTQYF. For the CDR3, the DNA is TGCGCCAGCAGCCACCAAAGACTCGATACGGGGTGGACCCAGTACTTC.

The V and J genes are TRBV15 and TRBJ1-4, with 10 nucleotides matching TRBD1. With V trimmed by 3 bases and J by 7 bases, 5 bases remained unmatched. In germline, CDR1 is LNHNV, CDR2 YYDKDF (reference sequence). The CDR3 is 15 residues long. The CDR3 sequence is CATSSRQGAVEKLFF. CDR3 coding DNA: TGTGCCACCAGCAGCCGACAGGGGGCAGTTGAAAAACTGTTTTTT.

V is TRBV27 and J is TRBJ1-2; 8 bases align to TRBD1. Losses at the gene ends were 2 bases for V and 8 bases for J; bases not matched to a gene: 10. The CDR3 runs to 15 residues. Germline loops: CDR1 MNHEY, CDR2 SMNVEV (reference sequence). Here the CDR3 DNA reads TGTGCCAGCAGTTTAAATCAGGGGGCCCCATGGGGCTACACCTTC. It specifies CASSLNQGAPWGYTF.

The V call is TRBV6-1, the J call TRBJ1-1; D gene unclear. Trimming removed 3 bases at V and 4 bases at J, with 12 bases between. The CDR3 runs to 14 residues. Germline V CDR1 and CDR2: MNHNS, SASEGT. Here the CDR3 reads CASSDRVGGTEAFF. CDR3 coding DNA: TGTGCCAGCAGTGATAGGGTAGGTGGCACTGAAGCTTTCTTT.

This chain links TRBV25-1 with TRBJ1-2, with D perhaps matching TRBD1 (6 bases). Germline-derived CDR1 and CDR2 are MGHDK and SYGVNS. Deletions cut 3 bases from V and 4 bases from J, with 18 bases between. CDR3 length: 16 residues. CDR3 coding DNA: TGTGCCAGCAGTGATAGGGGGAATACAGCGACCTATGGCTACACCTTC. Its protein is CASSDRGNTATYGYTF.

This clone was counted a single time. The rearrangement joins TRBV5-4 to TRBJ1-6, with TRBD1 identical over 7 bases. Germline V gene lookup returns CDR1 SGHNT and CDR2 YYREEE (reference sequence). The CDR3 sequence is 15 residues long. The J segment lost 8 bases and the V segment lost 4 bases, leaving 9 bases of the junction unmatched. The CDR3 reads CASSVPGQTDSPLHF. The CDR3 bases are TGTGCCAGCAGCGTACCGGGACAGACAGATTCACCCCTCCACTTT.

The chain recombines TRBV6-5 with TRBJ2-1; D may be TRBD1 or TRBD2 (6 bases each). Per germline, CDR1 MNHEY and CDR2 SVGAGI. V was trimmed by 7 bases and J by 16 bases, leaving 20 bases between them. The CDR3 covers 12 residues. The DNA for the CDR3 is TGTGCCAGCAAATCCTGGGCGGGACAAGAATTCTTC. Translating gives CASKSWAGQEFF.

The chain couples TRBV10-2 to TRBJ1-1; unclear D gene. CDR3 size: 14 residues. Germline loops: CDR1 WSHSY, CDR2 SAAADI. V was cut by 7 bases and J by 2 bases, with 14 bases left in between. This CDR3 is CASILGETNTEAFF. Written as DNA, the CDR3 is TGCGCCAGCATCCTCGGAGAGACTAACACTGAAGCTTTCTTT.

This sequence joins TRBV5-4 and TRBJ2-7; 7 bases map to TRBD1. The CDR3 is made up of 14 amino acids. Unmatched junction bases numbered 3, after V lost 1 base and J lost 2 bases. Germline assignment: CDR1 SGHNT and CDR2 YYREEE (reference sequence). CDR3 amino acids: CASSLTGDTYEQYF. The DNA for the CDR3 is TGTGCCAGCAGCTTGACAGGGGACACCTACGAGCAGTACTTC.

The chain is built from TRBV27 and TRBJ2-7, with TRBD2 identical over 9 bases. The CDR3 loop spans 13 amino acids. Germline V gene data show CDR1 as MNHEY and CDR2 as SMNVEV (reference sequence). V trimming: 6 bases; J trimming: 0 bases; junction bases outside the gene matches: 0. Written as DNA, the CDR3 is TGTGCCAGCAGGACTAGCGGCTCCTACGAGCAGTACTTC. It yields the protein CASRTSGSYEQYF.

The chain joins TRBV4-2 to TRBJ2-7; D is perhaps TRBD2 (6 bases). CDR1 is LGHNA and CDR2 is YNFKEQ in the germline V gene. CDR3 length equals 15 residues. V gave up 2 bases and J gave up 3 bases, with 14 bases separating them. CDR3 DNA: TGTGCCAGCAGCCAAATCGGGACTTCCCTCTACGAGCAGTACTTC. This sequence encodes CASSQIGTSLYEQYF.

V usage is TRBV19 and J usage is TRBJ1-5, with 11 bases that match TRBD1. V trimming: 4 bases; J trimming: 6 bases; junction bases outside the gene matches: 2. CDR1 is LNHDA and CDR2 is SQIVND in the germline V gene (reference sequence). The CDR3 totals 14 residues. CDR3 sequence reads: CASSRDRGIQPQHF. CDR3 coding DNA: TGTGCCAGTAGTAGGGACAGGGGGATTCAGCCCCAGCATTTT.